Below, 23 T cell receptor beta chains from the same sample are listed, as sequenced in a study of tumor-infiltrating lymphocytes in primary liver carcinoma. Researchers generated TCR beta cDNA from 500 ng of total RNA, relying on a constant-region primer. Slightly modified ARM-PCR, run as three nested multiplex PCR rounds, produced the TCR beta libraries. TRBV1-TRBV30 forward primers paired with a C-beta reverse primer drove the first two PCR rounds, ten to eleven cycles each. TCRdb analysed the multiplex PCR reads with MiXCR anew, one entry per CDR3 protein. This sample has about 200,000 distinct CDR3 sequences, with about 82% found just once. Unsorted bulk tissue of roughly 20-34 mg yielded co-extracted RNA and DNA. The sequenced sample was tumor tissue from primary liver carcinoma. Every receptor here comes from a man aged 40-50 years with primary liver carcinoma and hepatitis B virus infection.

The gene calls are TRBV5-5 and TRBJ2-3, with TRBD2 matching 13 bases. The CDR3 runs 17 residues. CDR1 and CDR2 (germline): SGHKS, YYEKEE (reference sequence). V was pared by 4 bases and J by 7 bases, with 12 bases of the junction left unmatched. The CDR3 is CASSPTRTSGSGNTQYF. CDR3 sequence (DNA): TGTGCCAGCAGCCCGACCAGGACTAGCGGGAGTGGAAATACGCAGTATTTT.

The rearrangement joins TRBV14 to TRBJ1-1; perhaps TRBD1 as D (5 bases). V lost 4 bases and J lost 0, with 24 bases in between. Germline values: CDR1 SGHDN, CDR2 FVKESK. The length of the CDR3 is 19 residues. The chain's CDR3 is CASSLIPMVSEGMNTEAFF. The CDR3 DNA follows: TGTGCCAGCAGCCTTATCCCTATGGTTTCTGAGGGGATGAACACTGAAGCTTTCTTT.

About this clonotype itself: The junction shows a germline mismatch at one end, possibly a read error. This rearrangement joins TRBV12-3 or TRBV12-4 to TRBJ2-1, with D possibly matching TRBD2 (5 bases). The CDR3 is 16 residues long. In nucleotides, the CDR3 is TGTGCCAGCAGTAAACGAGACAATTCTCTCCGGGATGAGCAGCTCTTC. It encodes CASSKRDNSLRDEQLF.

This clonotype occurred a few times. Germline is not matched at one junction end, which may reflect a read error. J is TRBJ1-4 and V is TRBV6-5; a possible D gene is TRBD1 (6 bases). The CDR3 totals 15 residues. Germline V gene data show CDR1 as MNHEY and CDR2 as SVGAGI. The CDR3 region has the DNA TGTCCCAGTAGTTACGCAACAGGGACATCAGAAAAACTGTTTTTT. This translates into CPSSYATGTSEKLFF.

The CDR3: CASSRTIGGSGNTIYF. CDR3 DNA sequence: TGTGCCAGCAGCAGAACAATAGGGGGCTCTGGAAACACCATATATTTT. V usage is TRBV6-6 and J usage is TRBJ1-3; D might be TRBD1 (6 bases). The V gene's germline CDR1 is MNHNY and CDR2 SVGAGI (reference sequence). V gave up 6 bases and J gave up 0 bases, with 15 bases separating them. The CDR3 has 16 residues.

Notes on this clonotype: A junction end diverges from the germline sequence, so it may reflect a read error. The chain combines TRBV6-4 with TRBJ2-3, with 10 nucleotides matching TRBD2. The germline V gene encodes CDR1 MRHNA and CDR2 SNTAGT. This CDR3 has 16 residues. DNA of the CDR3: TGTGTCAGCAGTGACAGCTCTAGCGGGAGCACAGATACGCGGTATTTT. This sequence encodes CVSSDSSSGSTDTRYF.

This clonotype was seen just once. A read error may account for a junction end that differs from germline. This chain uses TRBV29-1 with TRBJ2-5; either TRBD1 or TRBD2 may fit D (7 bases each). There are 13 residues in the CDR3. CDR1 and CDR2 from the germline V gene are SQVTM and ANQGSEA. For the CDR3, the DNA is TGCAGCGTTTCATTCAGGGGGAGGGAGACCGAGTACTTC. Translating gives CSVSFRGRETEYF. The full variable domain, rest sourced from reference TRBV29-1 and TRBJ2-5, is SAVISQKPSRDICQRGTSLTIQCQVDSQVTMMFWYRQQPGQSLTLIATANQGSEATYESGFVIDKFPISRPNLTFSTLTVSNMSPEDSSIYLCSVSFRGRETEYFGPGTRLLVL.

Comment on this clonotype: A read error may explain this, as a much larger clone is one base away. This rearrangement joins TRBV7-9 to TRBJ1-2; no definite D call. Germline-derived CDR1 and CDR2 are SEHNR and FQNEAQ (reference sequence). The CDR3 is 12 residues long. Here the CDR3 DNA reads TGTGCCAGCAGCTTAGGGAACTTTGGCTACACCTTC. It specifies CASSLGNFGYTF.

This clonotype turned up a few times. At one boundary the junction diverges from the germline segment, which might be a read error. This rearrangement joins TRBV6-1 to TRBJ2-1; 10 bases are a match to TRBD1. This CDR3 contains 15 residues. The germline V gene encodes CDR1 MNHNS and CDR2 SASEGT. CDR3 nucleotides: TGTGCCAACAGTGAGGGGACAGGGGAATCCAATGAACAGTTCTTC. Protein product: CANSEGTGESNEQFF.

V is TRBV11-2 and J is TRBJ2-6; TRBD2 is a possible D gene (6 bases). CDR3 length: 16 amino acids. V lost 3 bases to trimming and J lost 13 bases, with 22 bases between them. Germline V gene lookup returns CDR1 SGHAT and CDR2 FQNNGV. The CDR3 DNA reads TGTGCCAGCAGCTTGACCGGGAGAACTGGGGCCTATGTCCTGACTTTC. Translating gives CASSLTGRTGAYVLTF.

This clonotype has just one count. This CDR3 reads CSARVDTRGNDEQFF. The DNA of the CDR3 is TGCAGTGCTAGAGTCGATACTAGAGGGAATGATGAGCAGTTCTTC. The chain joins TRBV20-1 to TRBJ2-1, with a tentative D call TRBD2 (5 bases). Germline-derived CDR1 and CDR2 are DFQATT and SNEGSKA (reference sequence). This CDR3 contains 15 residues. The germline V and J ends were trimmed by 1 base and 8 bases, with 18 bases remaining between them.

V gene TRBV28 combines with J gene TRBJ2-7, with no clear D. The germline V and J ends were trimmed by 2 bases and 4 bases, with 15 bases remaining between them. Germline CDR1 reads MDHEN; CDR2 reads SYDVKM. This CDR3 contains 15 residues. In nucleotides, the CDR3 is TGTGCCAGCAGTTTACTTAGGGCGGACGTGTACGAGCAGTACTTC. Encoded protein: CASSLLRADVYEQYF. Combining the CDR3 with reference TRBV28 and TRBJ2-7 gives the whole variable domain DVKVTQSSRYLVKRTGEKVFLECVQDMDHENMFWYRQDPGLGLRLIYFSYDVKMKEKGDIPEGYSVSREKKERFSLILESASTNQTSMYLCASSLLRADVYEQYFGPGTRLTVT.

Of note for this clonotype: The junction departs from germline at one end; a sequencing error may be responsible. The CDR3 bases are TGTGTCAGCAGCCTTACGGGGAAGGGAGAGACCCAGTACTTC. This encodes CVSSLTGKGETQYF. V usage is TRBV12-3 or TRBV12-4 and J usage is TRBJ2-5; a possible D gene is TRBD2 (5 bases). The CDR3 covers 14 residues.

A word on this clonotype: Given a much more abundant clone one base away, this may be a read error. The rearrangement uses TRBV7-9 and TRBJ2-7; the D is unclear. Per the germline V gene, CDR1 is SEHNR and CDR2 is FQNEAQ (reference sequence). There are 12 residues in the CDR3. This chain's CDR3 is CASSNSVYEHYF. The CDR3 DNA follows: TGTGCCAGCAGCAACAGCGTTTACGAGCATTACTTC.

A word on this clonotype: Compared with germline, one end of the junction differs, possibly owing to a read error. The chain employs TRBV29-1 and TRBJ1-2; D is undetermined. The CDR3 sequence is 13 residues long. The germline CDR1 and CDR2 sequences are SQVTM and ANQGSEA. The CDR3 is CNVPAASADGYTF. Here the CDR3 DNA reads TGTAACGTTCCAGCGGCCTCGGCGGACGGCTACACCTTC.

About this clonotype itself: Its ends do not fully match the called genes, so a read error is possible. V is TRBV4-3 and J is TRBJ2-4; D is possibly TRBD2 (5 bases). Germline V gives CDR1 LGHNA, CDR2 YSLEER. This CDR3 is built from 16 residues. The CDR3 bases are TGCGCCAGCAGTCAAGAGGGCAGCCTAGCCAAAAACTTTCAGTACTTC. Protein product: CASSQEGSLAKNFQYF.

The J gene is TRBJ2-7, the V gene TRBV7-9, with 7 bases lining up with TRBD1. Germline V lookup: CDR1 SEHNR, CDR2 FQNEAQ (reference sequence). The CDR3 is 12 residues long. V gave up 9 bases and J gave up 7 bases; unmatched junction bases: 9. The CDR3 is CASSQGQNEQYF. CDR3 nucleotides: TGTGCCAGTAGCCAGGGACAGAATGAGCAGTACTTC.

The V call is TRBV5-5, the J call TRBJ1-2; D not resolved. Per germline, CDR1 SGHKS and CDR2 YYEKEE (reference sequence). This CDR3 contains 14 residues. V was pared by 5 bases and J by 5 bases, with 16 bases between. CDR3 DNA sequence: TGTGCCAGCAGTACTAGACGGGGTGGATATGGCTACACCTTC. Its protein product is CASSTRRGGYGYTF.

Comments on this clonotype: A much bigger clone sits one base away, suggesting this may be a read error. The rearrangement joins TRBV30 to TRBJ2-3; D remains unclear. This CDR3 spans 15 amino acids. Germline values: CDR1 GTSNPN, CDR2 SVGIG (reference sequence). V lost 0 bases, J lost 5 bases, and 15 bases lay in between. The CDR3 nucleotides read TGTGCCTGGAGTGTACCTGGGTCGATAATAGATACGCAGTATTTT. It translates to CAWSVPGSIIDTQYF.

About this clonotype: Because the CDR3 is missing its conserved closing phenylalanine or tryptophan, this is likely a read error. DNA for the CDR3: TGCGCCAGCAGCTTGGAGTTCCATCAAGAAACCCAGTACCTC. Protein: CASSLEFHQETQYL. This chain connects TRBV5-1 to TRBJ2-5; no clear D. The CDR3 contains 14 residues. Germline V gives CDR1 SGHRS, CDR2 YFSETQ.

Remarks on this clonotype: Sequence at one end of the junction differs from germline and may be a read error. The rearrangement joins TRBV6-2 or TRBV6-3 to TRBJ2-7; the match to TRBD1 covers 8 bases. Germline CDR1 MNHEY, CDR2 SVGEGT. The CDR3 has 14 amino acids. In nucleotides, the CDR3 is TGTGCCAGCAGCCTCCGGGACAGGACCCGCGAGAAGTACTTC. This sequence encodes CASSLRDRTREKYF.

Details on this clonotype: The junction differs from germline at one of its ends, possibly a read error. This chain joins TRBV19 and TRBJ2-2, with D perhaps TRBD1 or TRBD2 (7 bases each). This CDR3 comprises 16 residues. Germline CDR1 and CDR2: LNHDA and SQIVND (reference sequence). The CDR3 region is CASSPQGGLSTWELFF. Written as DNA, the CDR3 is TGTGCCAGTAGTCCCCAGGGGGGGCTGTCCACCTGGGAGTTGTTTTTT. The entire variable domain, with the rest obtained from reference TRBV19 and TRBJ2-2, is as follows: DGGITQSPKYLFRKEGQNVTLSCEQNLNHDAMYWYRQDPGQGLRLIYYSQIVNDFQKGDIAEGYSVSREKKESFPLTVTSAQKNPTAFYLCASSPQGGLSTWELFFGEGSRLTVL.

As regards this clonotype: One end of the junction fails to match germline, which may point to a read error. The rearrangement uses TRBV5-6 and TRBJ2-6; D gene unclear. Germline CDR1 reads SGHDT; CDR2 reads YYEEEE. The CDR3 is 13 amino acids. The CDR3 sequence is CASSLPRANALTF. DNA for the CDR3: TGTGCCAGCAGTTTACCACGGGCCAACGCCCTGACTTTC.